These T cell receptor beta chains were read from a single sample in a study of Graves' ophthalmopathy and Graves' hyperthyroidism. TCRdb used MiXCR to reprocess the multiplex PCR reads, holding one entry per CDR3 protein. The data contain roughly 1.1 million distinct CDR3 sequences, 36% of them singletons. Sequenced input: peripheral blood or thyroid tissue (not recorded which). The receptor set was obtained from an adult man with Graves' hyperthyroidism. The CDR3 runs from the conserved cysteine through the conserved F or W.

>TRBJ2-2|14|TRBV12-3/TRBV12-4
CASSLAQSSEELFF
>TRBJ1-2|13|TRBV27
CASSFVTGYGYTF
>TRBJ2-6|15|TRBV5-1
CASSPTDSGANVLTF
>TRBJ1-5|14|TRBV19
CASRKTQGGQPQHF
>TRBJ1-2|13|TRBV20-1
CSARSPGTYGYTF
>TRBJ1-5|13|TRBV16
CASRGQVYQPQHF
>TRBJ2-7|14|TRBV7-9
CASSPREVSYEQYF
>TRBJ1-5|16|TRBV7-4
CASWTGVGISNQPQHF
>TRBJ2-3|15|TRBV12-3/TRBV12-4
CASSLARVGADTQYF
>TRBJ1-1|14|TRBV15
CATSLGQPNTEAFF
>TRBJ1-5|13|TRBV20-1
CSASEQFNQPQHF
>TRBJ1-1|13|TRBV28
CASRPYRDAEAFF
>TRBJ1-6|14|TRBV14
CASSQDRDGSPLHF
>TRBJ1-2|13|TRBV7-9
CASSLEGDRGYTF
>TRBJ2-2|18|TRBV4-3
CASSQIRGPGLGTGELFF
>TRBJ1-5|12|TRBV10-2
CASSESSQPQHF
>TRBJ2-7|14|TRBV15
CATSKIGRRDEQYF
>TRBJ1-3|15|TRBV20-1
CSASAPTGSGNTIYF
>TRBJ1-5|15|TRBV18
CASSPEFSGNQPQHF
>TRBJ2-5|15|TRBV7-9
CASSPSGSFWETQYF
>TRBJ1-1|17|TRBV5-1
CASSGRPQEKANTEAFF
>TRBJ2-7|15|TRBV7-9
CASSFGPSGHYEQYF
>TRBJ1-2|13|TRBV19
CASSQQGARGYTF
>TRBJ1-6|16|TRBV19
CASSISFRDGISPLHF
>TRBJ1-5|16|TRBV12-3/TRBV12-4
CASVFGSLNSNQPQHF
>TRBJ1-4|18|TRBV7-2
CASSPRDRGHKGDEKLFF
>TRBJ1-5|13|TRBV6-2/TRBV6-3
CASKKRAGQPQHF
>TRBJ1-5|13|TRBV20-1
CSARASANQPQHF
>TRBJ2-5|18|TRBV10-3
CAISVRPLQGPSRETQYF
>TRBJ1-2|14|TRBV5-1
CASSILGSNCGYTF
>TRBJ1-5|12|TRBV20-1
CSAGGLALPQHF
>TRBJ1-2|15|TRBV10-3
CAIRPDSSLNYGYTF
>TRBJ2-7|13|TRBV11-2
CASSLERVNEQYF
>TRBJ2-7|16|TRBV5-1
CASSFTRDGSSYEQYF
>TRBJ1-1|15|TRBV19
CASKSLGRINTEAFF
>TRBJ2-2|12|TRBV29-1
CSVGGSAGELFF